This TCR beta chain was recorded in a study of shared T cell receptors in the human thymus. Measured with immunoSEQ multiplex PCR; TCRdb has only the in-frame clones, and not every one. The sample has roughly 560,000 clones, about 80% seen once; the top ten hold approximately 0.013%. The CDR3 runs 21 residues. V gave up 4 bases and J gave up 7 bases; unmatched junction bases: 23. CDR1 and CDR2 (germline): SGHRS, YFSETQ. The same specimen was also included in a second study, on human thymus T cells.

The V and J genes are TRBV5-1 and TRBJ2-1; TRBD2 aligns across 13 bases. The source of this sequence is a boy under two years old with a congenital heart defect. The sample consisted of thymocytes. CDR3 sequence reads: CASSRDGDGLAGVPRTNEQFF. The CDR3 nucleotides are TGCGCCAGCAGCCGAGACGGGGACGGACTAGCGGGAGTCCCCCGAACTAATGAGCAGTTCTTC.